This TCR beta chain was recovered during a study of CD8 T cells in acute hepatitis C reinfection. Study-wide findings and caveats: About a dozen public clonotypes were found regardless of outcome.

Time point noted: naive CD8 control sorted from an acute-time-point sample. This clone showed up just once. Its antigen remains unidentified. The CDR3 covers 12 residues. Germline CDR1 reads SGHAT; CDR2 reads FQNNGV. Trimming removed 10 bases from V and 2 bases from J; junction bases left unmatched: 5. TCRdb's copy holds only in-frame clones and misses some; the assay was immunoSEQ multiplex PCR. The sample has about 38,000 clones, approximately 85% seen once. The sequence was obtained from a woman under 30 who spontaneously cleared hepatitis C infection. The J gene is TRBJ2-7, the V gene TRBV11-2; TRBD2 matches 7 bases. Sequencing input: naive CD8+ T cells from PBMCs. The CDR3 region is CATGAGTYEQYF. CDR3 DNA sequence: TGTGCCACCGGAGCGGGAACCTACGAGCAGTACTTC.